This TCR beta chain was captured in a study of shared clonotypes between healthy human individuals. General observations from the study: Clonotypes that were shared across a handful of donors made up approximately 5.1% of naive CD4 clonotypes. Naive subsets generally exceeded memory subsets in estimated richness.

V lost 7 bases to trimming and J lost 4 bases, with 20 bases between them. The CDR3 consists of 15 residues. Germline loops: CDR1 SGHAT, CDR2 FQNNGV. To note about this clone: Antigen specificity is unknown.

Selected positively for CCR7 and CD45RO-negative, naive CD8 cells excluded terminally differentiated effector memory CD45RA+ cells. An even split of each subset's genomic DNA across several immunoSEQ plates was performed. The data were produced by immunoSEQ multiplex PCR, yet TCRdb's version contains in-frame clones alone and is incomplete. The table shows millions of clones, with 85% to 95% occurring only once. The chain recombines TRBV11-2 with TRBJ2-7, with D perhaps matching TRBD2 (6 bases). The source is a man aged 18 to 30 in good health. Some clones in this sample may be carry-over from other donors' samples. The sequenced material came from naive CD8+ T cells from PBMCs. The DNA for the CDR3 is TGTGCCAGCAAGGAGGGGAACTTCGTTTGGTACGAGCAGTACTTC. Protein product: CASKEGNFVWYEQYF.